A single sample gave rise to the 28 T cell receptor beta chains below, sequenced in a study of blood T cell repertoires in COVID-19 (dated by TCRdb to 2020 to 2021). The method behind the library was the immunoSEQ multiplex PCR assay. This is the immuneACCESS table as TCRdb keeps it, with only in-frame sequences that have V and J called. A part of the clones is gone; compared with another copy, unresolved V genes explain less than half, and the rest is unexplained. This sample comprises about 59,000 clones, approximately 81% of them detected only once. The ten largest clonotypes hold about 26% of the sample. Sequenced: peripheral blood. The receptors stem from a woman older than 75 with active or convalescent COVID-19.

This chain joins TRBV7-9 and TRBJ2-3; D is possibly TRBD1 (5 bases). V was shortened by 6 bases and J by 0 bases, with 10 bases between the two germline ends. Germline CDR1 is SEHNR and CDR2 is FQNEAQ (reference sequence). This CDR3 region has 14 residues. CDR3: CASRKQVSTDTQYF. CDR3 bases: TGTGCCAGCAGGAAACAGGTTAGCACAGATACGCAGTATTTT.

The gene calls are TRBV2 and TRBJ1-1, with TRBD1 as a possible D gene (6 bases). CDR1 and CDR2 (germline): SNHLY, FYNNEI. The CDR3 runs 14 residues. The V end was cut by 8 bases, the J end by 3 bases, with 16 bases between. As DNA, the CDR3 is TGTGCCAGCGCCCCGGGGGGCTGGGACACTGAAGCTTTCTTT. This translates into CASAPGGWDTEAFF.

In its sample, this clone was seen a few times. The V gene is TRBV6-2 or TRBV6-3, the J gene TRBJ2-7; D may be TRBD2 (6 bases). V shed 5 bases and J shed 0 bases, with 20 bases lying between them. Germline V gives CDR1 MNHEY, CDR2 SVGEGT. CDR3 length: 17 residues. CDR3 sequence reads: CASSNYPRTISSYEQYF. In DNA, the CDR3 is TGTGCCAGCAGTAACTACCCGAGGACTATAAGCTCCTACGAGCAGTACTTC.

The CDR3 here is CASSRTGNNEQFF. CDR3 bases: TGTGCCAGCAGCCGGACTGGAAACAATGAGCAGTTCTTC. V gene TRBV7-3 combines with J gene TRBJ2-1; D is possibly TRBD2 (5 bases). Trimming removed 5 bases from V and 5 bases from J, with 10 bases in between. Germline loops: CDR1 SGHTA, CDR2 FQGTGA. This CDR3 is 13 amino acids long.

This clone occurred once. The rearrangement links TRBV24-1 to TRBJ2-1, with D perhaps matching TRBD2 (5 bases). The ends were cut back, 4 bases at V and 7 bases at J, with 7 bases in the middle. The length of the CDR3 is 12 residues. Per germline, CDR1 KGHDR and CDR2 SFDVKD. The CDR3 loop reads CATSERENEQFF. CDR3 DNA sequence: TGTGCCACCAGTGAGAGGGAGAATGAGCAGTTCTTC.

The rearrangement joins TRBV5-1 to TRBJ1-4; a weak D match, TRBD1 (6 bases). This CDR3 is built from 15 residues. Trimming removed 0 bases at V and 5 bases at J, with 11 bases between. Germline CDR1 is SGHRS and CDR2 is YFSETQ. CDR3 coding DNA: TGCGCCAGCAGCTTGGAGGGGACAAGGAATGAAAAACTGTTTTTT. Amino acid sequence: CASSLEGTRNEKLFF.

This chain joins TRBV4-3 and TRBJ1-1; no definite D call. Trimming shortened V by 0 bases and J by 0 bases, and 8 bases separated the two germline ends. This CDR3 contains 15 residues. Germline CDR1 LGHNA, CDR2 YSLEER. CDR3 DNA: TGCGCCAGCAGCCAAGATGCGGGAGTGAACACTGAAGCTTTCTTT. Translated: CASSQDAGVNTEAFF.

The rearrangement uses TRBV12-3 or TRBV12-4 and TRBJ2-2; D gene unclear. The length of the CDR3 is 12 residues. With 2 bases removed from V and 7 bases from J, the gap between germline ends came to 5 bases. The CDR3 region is CASSLTDGELFF. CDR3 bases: TGTGCCAGCAGTTTAACAGACGGGGAGCTGTTTTTT.

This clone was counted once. The CDR3 nucleotides are TGTGCCAGCCGGACAGAAGGGGTCTTTGGCTACACCTTC. Amino acids: CASRTEGVFGYTF. The rearrangement uses TRBV27 and TRBJ1-2, with D tentatively TRBD1 (6 bases). The CDR3 length is 13 residues. CDR1 MNHEY and CDR2 SMNVEV come from the germline V gene (reference sequence). The V end was cut by 8 bases, the J end by 7 bases, with 17 bases between.

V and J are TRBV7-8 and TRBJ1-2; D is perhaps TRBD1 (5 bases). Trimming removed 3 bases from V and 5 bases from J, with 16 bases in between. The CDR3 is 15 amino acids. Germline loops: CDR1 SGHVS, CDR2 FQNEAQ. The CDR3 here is CASSFSDTGGYGYTF. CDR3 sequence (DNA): TGTGCCAGCAGCTTCTCGGACACGGGAGGGTATGGCTACACCTTC.

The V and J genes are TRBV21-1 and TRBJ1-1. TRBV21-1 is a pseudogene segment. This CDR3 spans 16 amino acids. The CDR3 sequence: CASSKGIANLNTEAFF. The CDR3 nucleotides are TGTGCCAGCAGCAAAGGGATAGCGAATTTGAACACTGAAGCTTTCTTT.

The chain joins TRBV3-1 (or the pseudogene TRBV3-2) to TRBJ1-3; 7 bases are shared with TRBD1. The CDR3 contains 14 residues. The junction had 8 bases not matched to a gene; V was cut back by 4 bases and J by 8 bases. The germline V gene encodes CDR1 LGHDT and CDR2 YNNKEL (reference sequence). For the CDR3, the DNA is TGTGCCAGCAGCCTTATAGGGGGCGCGGACACCATATATTTT. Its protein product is CASSLIGGADTIYF.

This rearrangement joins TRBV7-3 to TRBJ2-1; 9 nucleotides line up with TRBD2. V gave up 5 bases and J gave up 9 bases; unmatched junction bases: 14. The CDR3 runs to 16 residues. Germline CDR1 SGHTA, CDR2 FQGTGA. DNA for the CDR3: TGTGCCAGCAGCCCCACACCCGGGACTAGCCTAGGTGAGCAGTTCTTC. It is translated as CASSPTPGTSLGEQFF.

The CDR3 spells CASSLATAGYNSPLHF. DNA for the CDR3: TGTGCCAGCAGCTTAGCGACAGCGGGGTATAATTCACCCCTCCACTTT. This chain links TRBV7-2 with TRBJ1-6; perhaps TRBD1 as D (5 bases). The CDR3 has 16 residues. Trimming cost V 0 bases and J 4 bases, with 10 bases left between them. Germline lookup yields CDR1 SGHTA and CDR2 FQGNSA.

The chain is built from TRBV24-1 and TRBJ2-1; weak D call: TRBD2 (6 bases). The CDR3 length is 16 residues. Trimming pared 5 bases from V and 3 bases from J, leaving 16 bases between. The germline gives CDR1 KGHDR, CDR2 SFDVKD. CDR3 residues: CATSGSSSADYNEQFF. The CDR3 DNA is TGTGCCACCAGTGGCTCCTCTAGCGCGGACTACAATGAGCAGTTCTTC.

The chain's CDR3 is CSAAEGQMNTEAFF. Written as DNA, the CDR3 is TGCAGCGCCGCGGAGGGACAGATGAACACTGAAGCTTTCTTT. The chain carries TRBV29-1 and TRBJ1-1, with 7 bases matching TRBD1. The trim removed 7 bases at V and 0 bases at J, leaving 8 bases unmatched. CDR1 SQVTM and CDR2 ANQGSEA come from the germline V gene. The CDR3 is 14 residues long. Full variable domain (outside the CDR3, taken from reference TRBV29-1 and TRBJ1-1): SAVISQKPSRDICQRGTSLTIQCQVDSQVTMMFWYRQQPGQSLTLIATANQGSEATYESGFVIDKFPISRPNLTFSTLTVSNMSPEDSSIYLCSAAEGQMNTEAFFGQGTRLTVV.

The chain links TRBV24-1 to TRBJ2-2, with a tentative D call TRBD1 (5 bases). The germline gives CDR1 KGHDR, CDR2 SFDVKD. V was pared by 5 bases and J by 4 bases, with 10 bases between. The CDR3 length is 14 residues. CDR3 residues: CATSVSGSTGELFF. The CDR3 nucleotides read TGTGCCACCAGTGTGTCAGGGTCCACCGGGGAGCTGTTTTTT.

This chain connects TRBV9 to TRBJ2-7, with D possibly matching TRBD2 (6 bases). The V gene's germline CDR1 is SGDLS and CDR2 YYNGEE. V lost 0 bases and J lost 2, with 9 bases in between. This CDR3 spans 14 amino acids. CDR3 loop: CASSVGDSPYEQYF. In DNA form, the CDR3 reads TGTGCCAGCAGCGTAGGGGACTCACCCTACGAGCAGTACTTC.

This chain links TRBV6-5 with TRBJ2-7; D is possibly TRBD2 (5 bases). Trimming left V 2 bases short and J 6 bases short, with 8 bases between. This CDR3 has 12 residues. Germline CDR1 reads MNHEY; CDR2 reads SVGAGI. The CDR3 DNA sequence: TGTGCCAGCAGTTACGGGAGTTCCGAGCAGTACTTC. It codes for CASSYGSSEQYF.

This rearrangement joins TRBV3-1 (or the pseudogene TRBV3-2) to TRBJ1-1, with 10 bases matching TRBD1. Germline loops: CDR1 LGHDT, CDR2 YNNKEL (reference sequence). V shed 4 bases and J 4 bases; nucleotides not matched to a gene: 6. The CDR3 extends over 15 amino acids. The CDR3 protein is CASSRGQGIITEAFF. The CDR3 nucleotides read TGTGCCAGCAGCCGGGGACAGGGGATTATCACTGAAGCTTTCTTT.

The CDR3 is CASSVAGTIHEQFF. Written as DNA, the CDR3 is TGTGCCAGCAGCGTAGCGGGGACAATACATGAGCAGTTCTTC. V gene TRBV9 combines with J gene TRBJ2-1; perhaps TRBD1 as D (6 bases). Germline loops: CDR1 SGDLS, CDR2 YYNGEE. The V and J ends lost 0 bases and 8 bases respectively, with 12 bases between them. CDR3 size: 14 residues.

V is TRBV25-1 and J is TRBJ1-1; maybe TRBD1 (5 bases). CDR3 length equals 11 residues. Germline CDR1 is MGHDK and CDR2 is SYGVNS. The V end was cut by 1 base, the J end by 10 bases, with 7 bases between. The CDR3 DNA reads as TGTGCCAGCAGTGAATCAGGGTCAGCTTTCTTT. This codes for CASSESGSAFF.

This CDR3 reads CASSSGGGGLYEQYF. The CDR3 DNA is TGTGCCAGCAGTTCAGGAGGGGGCGGTTTATACGAGCAGTACTTC. The V and J genes are TRBV6-2 or TRBV6-3 and TRBJ2-7, with D perhaps matching TRBD1 (7 bases). Germline CDR1 and CDR2: MNHEY and SVGEGT. The CDR3 runs 15 residues. V gave up 4 bases and J gave up 4 bases, with 17 bases separating them.

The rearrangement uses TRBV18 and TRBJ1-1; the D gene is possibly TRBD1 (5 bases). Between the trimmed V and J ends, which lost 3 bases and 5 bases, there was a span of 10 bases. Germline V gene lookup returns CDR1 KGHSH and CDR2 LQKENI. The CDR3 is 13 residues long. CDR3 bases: TGTGCCAGCTCACCCTCCTCAGGGACTGAAGCTTTCTTT. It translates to CASSPSSGTEAFF.

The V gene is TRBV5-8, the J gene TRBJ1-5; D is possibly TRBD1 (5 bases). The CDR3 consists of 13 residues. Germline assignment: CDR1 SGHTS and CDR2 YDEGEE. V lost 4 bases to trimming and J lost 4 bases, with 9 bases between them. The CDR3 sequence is CASSLRENQPQHF. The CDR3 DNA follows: TGTGCCAGCAGCCTCAGGGAAAATCAGCCCCAGCATTTT.

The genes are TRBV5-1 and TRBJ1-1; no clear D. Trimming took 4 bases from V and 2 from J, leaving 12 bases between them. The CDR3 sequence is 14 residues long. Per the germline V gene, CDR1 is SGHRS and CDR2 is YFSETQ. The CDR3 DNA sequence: TGCGCCAGCAGCCTCCGGGTATTCAACACTGAAGCTTTCTTT. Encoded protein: CASSLRVFNTEAFF.

The CDR3 here is CASSSGTQLRPQHF. CDR3 sequence (DNA): TGTGCCAGCAGTTCAGGGACTCAATTGAGGCCCCAGCATTTT. The chain combines TRBV27 with TRBJ1-5; tentative D call: TRBD1 (5 bases). The CDR3 spans 14 residues. V lost 4 bases and J lost 9, with 16 bases in between. Germline loops: CDR1 MNHEY, CDR2 SMNVEV (reference sequence).

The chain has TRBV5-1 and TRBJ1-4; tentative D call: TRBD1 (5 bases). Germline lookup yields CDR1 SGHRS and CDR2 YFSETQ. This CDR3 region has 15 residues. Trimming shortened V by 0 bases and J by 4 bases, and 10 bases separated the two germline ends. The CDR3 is CASSLGGGSNEKLFF. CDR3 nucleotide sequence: TGCGCCAGCAGCTTGGGCGGGGGTAGTAATGAAAAACTGTTTTTT.